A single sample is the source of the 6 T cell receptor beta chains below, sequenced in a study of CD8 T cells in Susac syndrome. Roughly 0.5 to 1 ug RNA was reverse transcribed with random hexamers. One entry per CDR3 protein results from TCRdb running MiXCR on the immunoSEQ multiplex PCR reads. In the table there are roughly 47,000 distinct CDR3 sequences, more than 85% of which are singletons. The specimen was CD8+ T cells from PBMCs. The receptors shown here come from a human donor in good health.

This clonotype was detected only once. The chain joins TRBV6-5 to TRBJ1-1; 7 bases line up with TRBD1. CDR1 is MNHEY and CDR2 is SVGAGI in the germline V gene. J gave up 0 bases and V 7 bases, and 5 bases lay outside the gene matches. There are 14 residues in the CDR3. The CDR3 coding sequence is TGTGCCAGCAAGCCGACAGGGTTGAACACTGAAGCTTTCTTT. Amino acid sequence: CASKPTGLNTEAFF.

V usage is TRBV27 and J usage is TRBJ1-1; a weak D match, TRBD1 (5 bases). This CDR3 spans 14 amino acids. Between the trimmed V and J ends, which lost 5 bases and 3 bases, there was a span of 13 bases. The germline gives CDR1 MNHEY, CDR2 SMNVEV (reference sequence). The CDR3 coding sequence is TGTGCCAGCAGTCCGGACAAGGTTGACACTGAAGCTTTCTTT. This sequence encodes CASSPDKVDTEAFF.

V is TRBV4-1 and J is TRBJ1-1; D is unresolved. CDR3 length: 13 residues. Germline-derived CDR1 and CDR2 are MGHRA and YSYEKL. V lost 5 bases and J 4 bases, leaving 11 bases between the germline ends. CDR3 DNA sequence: TGCGCCAGCAGCTGGCCCGGGAGCACTGAAGCTTTCTTT. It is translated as CASSWPGSTEAFF.

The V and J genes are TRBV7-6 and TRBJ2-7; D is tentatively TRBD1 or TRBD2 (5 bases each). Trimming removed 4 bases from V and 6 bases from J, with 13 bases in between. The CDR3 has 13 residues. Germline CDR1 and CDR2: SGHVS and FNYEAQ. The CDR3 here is CASSSGAGGEQYF. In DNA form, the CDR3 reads TGTGCCAGCAGCTCCGGGGCAGGTGGCGAGCAGTACTTC.

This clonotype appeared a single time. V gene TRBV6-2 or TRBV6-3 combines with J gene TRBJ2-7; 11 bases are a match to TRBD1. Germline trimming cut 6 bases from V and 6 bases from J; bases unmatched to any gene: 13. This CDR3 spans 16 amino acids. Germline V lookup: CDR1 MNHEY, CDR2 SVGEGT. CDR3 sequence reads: CASSPGTGGTGSEQYF. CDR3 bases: TGTGCCAGCAGCCCCGGGACAGGGGGTACGGGATCCGAGCAGTACTTC.

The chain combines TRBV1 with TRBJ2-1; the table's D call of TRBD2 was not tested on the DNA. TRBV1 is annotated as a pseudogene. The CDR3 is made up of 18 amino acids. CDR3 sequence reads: CTSSPESTRLAGDNEQFF. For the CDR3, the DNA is TGCACCAGCAGCCCAGAGTCCACCAGACTAGCGGGAGACAATGAGCAGTTCTTC.